This TCR beta chain was captured by sequencing in a study of human thymus T cells. Findings and caveats of the study: Use of V and J genes seemed skewed within the thymic and blood repertoires.

Serving as donors were healthy Finnish infants, each of whom was having open corrective surgery for congenital heart defects. An approximately 0.45-1 mL peripheral blood aliquot was taken intraoperatively from four of eight donors. The assay was immunoSEQ multiplex PCR, and TCRdb's table has in-frame clones only and misses some. The sample records around 44,000 clones, approximately 95% being singletons. Points on this clone: No antigen is known for it.

Sequencing was done on a sample of blood. The clonotype was recovered from a boy under two years old with a congenital heart defect but otherwise immunologically healthy.

CDR3 sequence (DNA): TGTGCCATCAGTGGACAGGGAAATTGGAACGAGCAGTACTTC. Translated, it gives CAISGQGNWNEQYF. The gene calls are TRBV10-3 and TRBJ2-7, with 7 positions matching TRBD1. Germline-derived CDR1 and CDR2 are ENHRY and SYGVKD. Trimming at V came to 4 bases and at J to 5 bases, leaving 8 bases not matched to a gene. The CDR3 extends over 14 amino acids.